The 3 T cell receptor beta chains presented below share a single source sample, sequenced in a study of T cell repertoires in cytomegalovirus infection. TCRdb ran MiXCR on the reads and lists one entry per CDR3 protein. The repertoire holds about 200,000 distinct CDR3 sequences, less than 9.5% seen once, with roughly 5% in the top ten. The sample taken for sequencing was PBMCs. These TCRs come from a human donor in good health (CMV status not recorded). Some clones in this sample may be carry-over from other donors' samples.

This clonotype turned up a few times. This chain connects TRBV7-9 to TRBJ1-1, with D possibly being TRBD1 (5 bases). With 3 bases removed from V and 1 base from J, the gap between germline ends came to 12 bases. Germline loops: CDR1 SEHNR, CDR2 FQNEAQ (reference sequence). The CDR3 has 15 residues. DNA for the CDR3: TGTGCCAGCAGCTTCCCCGGTGGGGGGAACACTGAAGCTTTCTTT. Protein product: CASSFPGGGNTEAFF.

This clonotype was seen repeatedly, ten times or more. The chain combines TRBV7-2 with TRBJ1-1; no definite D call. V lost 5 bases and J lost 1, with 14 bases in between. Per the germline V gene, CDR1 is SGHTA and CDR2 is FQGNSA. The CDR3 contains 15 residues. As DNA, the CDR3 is TGTGCCAGCAGCGTCTCCGGGCCAGCGAACACTGAAGCTTTCTTT. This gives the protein CASSVSGPANTEAFF.

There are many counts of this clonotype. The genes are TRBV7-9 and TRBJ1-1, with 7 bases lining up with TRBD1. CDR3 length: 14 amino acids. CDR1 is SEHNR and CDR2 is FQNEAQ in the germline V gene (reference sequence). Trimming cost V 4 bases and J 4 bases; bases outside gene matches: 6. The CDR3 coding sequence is TGTGCCAGCAGCTCGGCACAGGGGAGCACTGAAGCTTTCTTT. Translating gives CASSSAQGSTEAFF.